This TCR beta chain was recovered during a study of OX40 agonist ivuxolimab in advanced cancers. Study outcomes and limitations: CD4+ and CD8+ blood T cells expanded clonally by week 6 at 0.1 to 3.0 mg/kg.

V lost 3 bases to trimming and J lost 3 bases, with 3 bases between them. In germline, CDR1 is SGHTA, CDR2 FQGNSA. The CDR3 has 11 residues. The data were produced by immunoSEQ multiplex PCR, yet TCRdb's version contains in-frame clones alone and is incomplete. The repertoire holds over 30,000 clones, roughly four fifths seen once, with under 2% in the top ten. This clone appeared a single time. The antigen is unknown. The receptor comes from an adult with an advanced solid tumor such as melanoma, head and neck, liver or kidney cancer. The chain is built from TRBV7-2 and TRBJ2-7; no clear D gene. The sample in question was CD4+ or CD8+ T cells sorted from blood, obtained in a trial of the OX40 agonist ivuxolimab. Here the CDR3 reads CASSFRYEQYF. In nucleotides, the CDR3 is TGTGCCAGCAGCTTCCGCTACGAGCAGTACTTC.